The 24 T cell receptor beta chains below were found in one sample sequenced in a study of PD-L1 blockade in urothelial cancer. Repertoires were generated with immunoSEQ multiplex PCR, while TCRdb's copy carries only in-frame clones and drops some. The repertoire holds about 51,000 clones, approximately 86% seen once, with 16% in the top ten. Sequenced here: PBMCs, sampled around atezolizumab (anti-PD-L1) treatment. These receptors were collected from a man aged 60-69 years with urothelial cancer.

This sequence joins TRBV7-2 and TRBJ1-3; tentatively, D is TRBD1 (6 bases). In germline, CDR1 is SGHTA, CDR2 FQGNSA. V lost 5 bases to trimming and J lost 0 bases, with 11 bases between them. The CDR3 is 15 residues long. Written as DNA, the CDR3 is TGTGCCAGCAGCACCACAGGGAACTCTGGAAACACCATATATTTT. This gives the protein CASSTTGNSGNTIYF.

The rearrangement uses TRBV18 and TRBJ2-2; D is uncertain. Trimming cost V 5 bases and J 1 base, with 8 bases left between them. Germline loops: CDR1 KGHSH, CDR2 LQKENI. The CDR3 sequence is 14 residues long. DNA for the CDR3: TGTGCCAGCTCATTCACACAGAACACCGGGGAGCTGTTTTTT. Residues: CASSFTQNTGELFF.

V is TRBV4-3 and J is TRBJ2-1; TRBD1 is a possible D gene (6 bases). CDR3 length: 13 residues. Trimming stripped 3 bases from V and 13 bases from J, with 16 bases between. Germline V gene lookup returns CDR1 LGHNA and CDR2 YSLEER. The CDR3 protein is CASSQSFPTGQFF. CDR3 nucleotides: TGCGCCAGCAGCCAGTCCTTCCCGACAGGTCAGTTCTTC.

The rearrangement links TRBV6-1 to TRBJ2-3; possibly TRBD2 for D (6 bases). There are 14 residues in the CDR3. CDR1 and CDR2 from the germline V gene are MNHNS and SASEGT. V lost 2 bases to trimming and J lost 6 bases, with 12 bases between them. The CDR3: CASSEWRGRDTQYF. The CDR3 DNA is TGTGCCAGCAGTGAATGGCGGGGAAGGGATACGCAGTATTTT.

This clone has only one observation. V gene TRBV28 combines with J gene TRBJ2-5; D is perhaps TRBD2 (5 bases). CDR1 and CDR2 (germline): MDHEN, SYDVKM. This CDR3 comprises 14 residues. Trimming left V 5 bases short and J 5 bases short, with 15 bases between. The CDR3 sequence: CASSPEREWETQYF. The CDR3, as DNA: TGTGCCAGCAGTCCCGAGAGGGAATGGGAGACCCAGTACTTC.

The chain links TRBV10-3 to TRBJ1-6, with D possibly matching TRBD1 (5 bases). The CDR3 totals 14 residues. CDR1 is ENHRY and CDR2 is SYGVKD in the germline V gene. Trimming cost V 8 bases and J 6 bases, with 14 bases left between them. The CDR3 sequence is CAIRGLQSNSPLHF. In nucleotides, the CDR3 is TGTGCCATCCGGGGACTCCAATCTAATTCACCCCTCCACTTT.

The V and J genes are TRBV30 and TRBJ2-1, with TRBD1 matching over 8 bases. The CDR3 is 13 residues long. The germline gives CDR1 GTSNPN, CDR2 SVGIG (reference sequence). J gave up 12 bases and V 5 bases, and 12 bases lay outside the gene matches. CDR3 coding DNA: TGTGCCTGGGTCCCGCAGGGGGCGATTGGGCAGTTCTTC. Protein product: CAWVPQGAIGQFF.

This clone came up a few times. The gene calls are TRBV9 and TRBJ2-3; 8 bases are shared with TRBD2. This CDR3 is 16 amino acids long. J gave up 3 bases and V 4 bases, and 10 bases lay outside the gene matches. The germline V gene encodes CDR1 SGDLS and CDR2 YYNGEE. CDR3 coding DNA: TGTGCCAGCAGCCCGGGGTCAGCGGGAGTGACAGATACGCAGTATTTT. Protein sequence: CASSPGSAGVTDTQYF.

This clone was seen a few times. CDR3 nucleotide sequence: TGTGCCAGCAGCCCCCGGTCGGGTTCCTCCTACGAGCAGTACTTC. Translated: CASSPRSGSSYEQYF. The chain is built from TRBV4-2 and TRBJ2-7; unclear D gene. This CDR3 region has 15 residues. Germline loops: CDR1 LGHNA, CDR2 YNFKEQ. The V end lost 4 bases, the J end lost 0 bases, and 13 bases lay between the germline ends.

CDR3 bases: TGTGCCAGCAGTTTCGGGGGGAGGGAGACCCAGTACTTC. It encodes CASSFGGRETQYF. The V and J genes are TRBV28 and TRBJ2-5, with 7 bases matching TRBD2. Trimming removed 3 bases from V and 5 bases from J; junction bases left unmatched: 3. The CDR3 contains 13 residues. The germline V gene has CDR1 MDHEN and CDR2 SYDVKM. Drawing the rest from reference TRBV28 and TRBJ2-5, the complete variable domain is DVKVTQSSRYLVKRTGEKVFLECVQDMDHENMFWYRQDPGLGLRLIYFSYDVKMKEKGDIPEGYSVSREKKERFSLILESASTNQTSMYLCASSFGGRETQYFGPGTRLLVL.

V gene TRBV5-1 combines with J gene TRBJ1-2; D remains unclear. This CDR3 has 13 amino acids. Germline V CDR1 and CDR2: SGHRS, YFSETQ. Trimming removed 0 bases at V and 3 bases at J, with 6 bases between. The CDR3 coding sequence is TGCGCCAGCAGCTTGGAAGGAGACTATGGCTACACCTTC. Translated: CASSLEGDYGYTF. Complete variable domain (other parts from reference TRBV5-1 and TRBJ1-2): KAGVTQTPRYLIKTRGQQVTLSCSPISGHRSVSWYQQTPGQGLQFLFEYFSETQRNKGNFPGRFSGRQFSNSRSEMNVSTLELGDSALYLCASSLEGDYGYTFGSGTRLTVV.

The J gene is TRBJ2-2, the V gene TRBV4-1, with D perhaps TRBD2 (5 bases). CDR1 and CDR2 (germline): MGHRA, YSYEKL. CDR3 length: 15 residues. Trimming removed 1 base at V and 0 bases at J, with 6 bases between. CDR3: CASSQGTSNTGELFF. The CDR3 DNA reads TGCGCCAGCAGCCAAGGGACTTCGAACACCGGGGAGCTGTTTTTT.

CDR3 in amino acids: CASSLTGGQGGYTF. Here the CDR3 DNA reads TGTGCCAGCAGCTTAACGGGCGGCCAGGGGGGCTACACCTTC. The V call is TRBV7-3, the J call TRBJ1-2; D perhaps matches TRBD1 (6 bases). CDR3 length: 14 residues. Germline V gives CDR1 SGHTA, CDR2 FQGTGA. V gave up 0 bases and J gave up 8 bases, with 13 bases separating them. The variable domain in full, with the rest retrieved from reference TRBV7-3 and TRBJ1-2, is GAGVSQTPSNKVTEKGKYVELRCDPISGHTALYWYRQSLGQGPEFLIYFQGTGAADDSGLPNDRFFAVRPEGSVSTLKIQRTERGDSAVYLCASSLTGGQGGYTFGSGTRLTVV.

The chain couples TRBV5-1 to TRBJ2-3, with 7 nucleotides matching TRBD2. Trimming cost V 4 bases and J 4 bases; bases outside gene matches: 18. The CDR3 has 18 amino acids. Looked up from germline, CDR1 is SGHRS and CDR2 is YFSETQ. The CDR3 region is CASSISQYGGSTADTQYF. CDR3 nucleotides: TGCGCCAGCAGCATAAGTCAGTATGGCGGGAGTACAGCAGATACGCAGTATTTT.

In DNA form, the CDR3 reads TGTGCCTGGAGAACAGGGGCGGCCCAGCATTTT. Translated, it gives CAWRTGAAQHF. The V gene is TRBV30, the J gene TRBJ1-5; 7 bases map to TRBD1. The junction had 4 bases not matched to a gene; V was cut back by 3 bases and J by 11 bases. The CDR3 sequence is 11 residues long. Germline CDR1 GTSNPN, CDR2 SVGIG (reference sequence).

V and J are TRBV7-8 and TRBJ1-1; TRBD1 matches at 10 bases. The junction had 12 bases not matched to a gene; V was cut back by 4 bases and J by 1 base. The germline V gene encodes CDR1 SGHVS and CDR2 FQNEAQ. The length of the CDR3 is 18 residues. CDR3 residues: CASSSYSGQGISNTEAFF. CDR3 sequence (DNA): TGTGCCAGCAGCTCGTACTCGGGACAGGGGATTTCGAACACTGAAGCTTTCTTT.

The gene calls are TRBV11-3 and TRBJ2-1; 7 nucleotides line up with TRBD2. Losses at the gene ends were 5 bases for V and 9 bases for J; bases not matched to a gene: 10. Germline values: CDR1 SGHNT, CDR2 YENEEA. The CDR3 has 14 amino acids. CDR3 nucleotides: TGTGCCAGCAGCCCCCCCGGGGGGTCCCGTGAGCAGTTCTTC. As protein: CASSPPGGSREQFF.

The chain carries TRBV12-5 and TRBJ1-1; no clear D. This CDR3 comprises 15 residues. The V end was cut by 3 bases, the J end by 0 bases, with 11 bases between. Germline V CDR1 and CDR2: LGHNT, FRNRAP. The CDR3 loop is CASGLEGWLNTEAFF. CDR3 bases: TGTGCTAGTGGTTTAGAGGGTTGGCTGAACACTGAAGCTTTCTTT.

This sequence joins TRBV11-2 and TRBJ1-4; no clear D gene. Germline lookup yields CDR1 SGHAT and CDR2 FQNNGV. The CDR3 consists of 11 residues. Trimming stripped 5 bases from V and 4 bases from J, with 2 bases between. The CDR3 loop reads CASSLNEKLFF. CDR3 coding DNA: TGTGCCAGCAGCCTTAATGAAAAACTGTTTTTT.

This rearrangement joins TRBV7-3 to TRBJ2-2, with TRBD2 identical over 9 bases. This CDR3 is built from 15 residues. Germline V gene lookup returns CDR1 SGHTA and CDR2 FQGTGA. With V trimmed by 2 bases and J by 5 bases, 3 bases remained unmatched. The DNA of the CDR3 is TGTGCCAGCAGCTTAGCGGGAGGGTGGACCGGGGAGCTGTTTTTT. It encodes CASSLAGGWTGELFF. Drawing the rest from reference TRBV7-3 and TRBJ2-2, the complete variable domain is GAGVSQTPSNKVTEKGKYVELRCDPISGHTALYWYRQSLGQGPEFLIYFQGTGAADDSGLPNDRFFAVRPEGSVSTLKIQRTERGDSAVYLCASSLAGGWTGELFFGEGSRLTVL.

This chain connects TRBV6-1 to TRBJ1-5; D gene uncertain. V was clipped by 8 bases and J by 4 bases, with 12 bases between them. The CDR3 length is 13 residues. Germline V gene data show CDR1 as MNHNS and CDR2 as SASEGT. The CDR3 sequence: CASCRTENQPQHF. CDR3 DNA: TGTGCCAGCTGCAGAACAGAGAATCAGCCCCAGCATTTT.

The chain is built from TRBV18 and TRBJ1-4; TRBD1 agrees at 8 bases. The junction had 10 bases not matched to a gene; V was cut back by 5 bases and J by 2 bases. Germline V lookup: CDR1 KGHSH, CDR2 LQKENI. The CDR3 has 17 residues. The CDR3 nucleotides are TGTGCCAGCTCAGTCCACGCTCGACAGGGGACTAATGAAAAACTGTTTTTT. Amino acids: CASSVHARQGTNEKLFF.

The chain is built from TRBV7-2 and TRBJ2-7; the match to TRBD1 covers 8 bases. The V gene's germline CDR1 is SGHTA and CDR2 FQGNSA. Germline trimming cut 5 bases from V and 4 bases from J; bases unmatched to any gene: 13. The CDR3 covers 16 residues. The CDR3 DNA follows: TGTGCCAGCAGCCCTTTTATCCGGGACAGGTCATACGAGCAGTACTTC. Translation gives CASSPFIRDRSYEQYF.

This clone was observed a handful of times. The CDR3 DNA sequence: TGTGCCGTCTTAGCGGGTCACTATGGCTACACCTTC. Its protein product is CAVLAGHYGYTF. This chain connects TRBV6-5 to TRBJ1-2; D uncertain. Germline loops: CDR1 MNHEY, CDR2 SVGAGI. CDR3 size: 12 residues. The V end was cut by 11 bases, the J end by 3 bases, with 13 bases between.